Listed here are 27 T cell receptor beta chains from one sample, sequenced in a study of blood T cell repertoires in COVID-19. Some clones are missing from TCRdb's copy, which holds only in-frame ones; the method was immunoSEQ multiplex PCR. The sample lists some 170,000 clones, about 88% occurring once. The sample comprised peripheral blood. All receptors come from a woman of 80 years or more with acute or convalescent COVID-19.

The rearrangement uses TRBV7-9 and TRBJ1-1, with 9 bases aligning to TRBD1. Germline-derived CDR1 and CDR2 are SEHNR and FQNEAQ (reference sequence). V shed 5 bases, J shed 4 bases, and the junction held 5 bases outside the gene matches. The CDR3 spans 14 residues. As DNA, the CDR3 is TGTGCCAGCAGCGAACAGGGGGCCGGCACTGAAGCTTTCTTT. Translation gives CASSEQGAGTEAFF.

The CDR3 region is CASSTRNYGYTF. The CDR3 DNA reads TGTGCCAGCAGCACCAGGAACTATGGCTACACCTTC. V usage is TRBV6-5 and J usage is TRBJ1-2; D not certain. The CDR3 contains 12 residues. Germline lookup yields CDR1 MNHEY and CDR2 SVGAGI. Trimming pared 6 bases from V and 2 bases from J, leaving 7 bases between.

The V call is TRBV28, the J call TRBJ1-2; D gene uncertain. The CDR3 has 14 amino acids. Germline V CDR1 and CDR2: MDHEN, SYDVKM. The germline V and J ends were trimmed by 5 bases and 4 bases, with 14 bases remaining between them. The CDR3 bases are TGTGCCAGCAGTCCTGAGATGCGCGGCTATGGCTACACCTTC. Translation: CASSPEMRGYGYTF.

V gene TRBV7-2 combines with J gene TRBJ1-5; tentative D call: TRBD1 (5 bases). The CDR3 contains 15 residues. V was pared by 1 base and J by 6 bases, with 13 bases between. Germline V gene sequence: CDR1 SGHTA, CDR2 FQGNSA. The CDR3 DNA reads as TGTGCCAGCAGCTTAGGCAGGGTTTTAGTTCAGCCCCAGCATTTT. Its translation: CASSLGRVLVQPQHF.

The chain combines TRBV5-4 with TRBJ2-3; weak D call: TRBD2 (6 bases). Germline CDR1 SGHNT, CDR2 YYREEE (reference sequence). The CDR3 sequence is 17 residues long. Between the trimmed V and J ends, which lost 0 bases and 2 bases, there was a span of 16 bases. In nucleotides, the CDR3 is TGTGCCAGCAGCTTGGGGTTTGTAGCGGAAAACACAGATACGCAGTATTTT. This translates into CASSLGFVAENTDTQYF.

This rearrangement joins TRBV9 to TRBJ1-1, with 8 bases lining up with TRBD1. From germline, CDR1 is SGDLS and CDR2 YYNGEE. The V segment lost 0 bases and the J segment 1 base; nucleotides outside the gene matches: 2. CDR3 length: 15 amino acids. CDR3 amino acids: CASSVVGTGNTEAFF. The CDR3 nucleotides read TGTGCCAGCAGCGTAGTTGGGACAGGGAACACTGAAGCTTTCTTT.

This clone was counted once. The chain is built from TRBV18 and TRBJ2-3; 7 bases are shared with TRBD2. Germline CDR1 reads KGHSH; CDR2 reads LQKENI. CDR3 size: 20 residues. V dropped 2 bases and J dropped 2; count of bases not matched to a gene: 19. Here the CDR3 DNA reads TGTGCCAGCTCACCAGGTTTCCAAAGTCAGACTAGCACTTTCACAGATACGCAGTATTTT. Its translation: CASSPGFQSQTSTFTDTQYF.

This clone showed up just a few times. V gene TRBV25-1 combines with J gene TRBJ1-6; no clear D gene. The CDR3 sequence is 16 residues long. V was shortened by 4 bases and J by 7 bases, with 17 bases between the two germline ends. Germline CDR1 reads MGHDK; CDR2 reads SYGVNS. The CDR3 region is CASSGNERFRNSPLHF. CDR3 sequence (DNA): TGTGCCAGCAGTGGAAACGAACGATTTCGGAATTCACCCCTCCACTTT.

The chain employs TRBV3-1 (or the pseudogene TRBV3-2) and TRBJ1-2, with a tentative D call TRBD1 (6 bases). CDR1 and CDR2 (germline): LGHDT, YNNKEL (reference sequence). CDR3 length equals 14 residues. Trimming removed 1 base from V and 8 bases from J, with 14 bases in between. Written as DNA, the CDR3 is TGTGCCAGCAGCCAAGGTCAGGGGCCGGGGGGCTACACCTTC. It yields the protein CASSQGQGPGGYTF.

This clone came up once. The chain joins TRBV12-3 or TRBV12-4 to TRBJ2-5; tentatively, D is TRBD1 (5 bases). V lost 4 bases, J lost 1 base, and 7 bases lay in between. This CDR3 region has 13 residues. This CDR3 reads CASSWGTQETQYF. The CDR3 DNA reads as TGTGCCAGCAGTTGGGGCACCCAAGAGACCCAGTACTTC.

The chain links TRBV28 to TRBJ2-5; TRBD2 might be the D (5 bases). Germline V gives CDR1 MDHEN, CDR2 SYDVKM. Trimming shortened V by 10 bases and J by 5 bases, and 11 bases separated the two germline ends. The CDR3 totals 11 residues. The CDR3 DNA sequence: TGTGCCATTTCGAGGGAGGAGACCCAGTACTTC. Translated, it gives CAISREETQYF.

This clone was picked up one time. This chain joins TRBV7-2 and TRBJ2-3, with 10 bases lining up with TRBD2. The CDR3 runs to 15 residues. The germline CDR1 and CDR2 sequences are SGHTA and FQGNSA. The junction had 6 bases not matched to a gene; V was cut back by 7 bases and J by 2 bases. This CDR3 reads CASKLAGASTDTQYF. The CDR3, as DNA: TGTGCCAGCAAGCTAGCGGGGGCCTCCACAGATACGCAGTATTTT. The entire variable domain, with the rest obtained from reference TRBV7-2 and TRBJ2-3, is as follows: GAGVSQSPSNKVTEKGKDVELRCDPISGHTALYWYRQSLGQGLEFLIYFQGNSAPDKSGLPSDRFSAERTGGSVSTLTIQRTQQEDSAVYLCASKLAGASTDTQYFGPGTRLTVL.

The genes are TRBV6-2 or TRBV6-3 and TRBJ2-7, with D possibly being TRBD1 (5 bases). V lost 5 bases to trimming and J lost 3 bases, with 11 bases between them. CDR1 MNHEY and CDR2 SVGEGT come from the germline V gene. The CDR3 has 13 residues. CDR3 residues: CASSDTDNYEQYF. DNA for the CDR3: TGTGCCAGCAGTGACACGGACAACTACGAGCAGTACTTC.

The chain recombines TRBV6-6 with TRBJ1-2, with D possibly being TRBD1 (5 bases). The CDR3 sequence is 13 residues long. Germline assignment: CDR1 MNHNY and CDR2 SVGAGI (reference sequence). Trimming shortened V by 5 bases and J by 2 bases, and 9 bases separated the two germline ends. The CDR3 DNA sequence: TGTGCCAGCAGTCCGACAGAAAACTATGGCTACACCTTC. The encoded protein is CASSPTENYGYTF.

The V call is TRBV7-2, the J call TRBJ2-7; 9 nucleotides align to TRBD2. The germline CDR1 and CDR2 sequences are SGHTA and FQGNSA. V shed 6 bases, J shed 4 bases, and the junction held 7 bases outside the gene matches. CDR3 length: 14 residues. The CDR3 DNA reads as TGTGCCAGCAGAGAAGCGGGGGGCATTTACGAGCAGTACTTC. Its protein is CASREAGGIYEQYF.

The J gene is TRBJ2-7, the V gene TRBV7-2; 9 positions match TRBD2. This CDR3 region has 15 residues. J gave up 0 bases and V 4 bases, and 4 bases lay outside the gene matches. Looked up from germline, CDR1 is SGHTA and CDR2 is FQGNSA. CDR3 DNA sequence: TGTGCCAGCAGCTCTCTAGCGGGGCCCTCCTACGAGCAGTACTTC. This encodes CASSSLAGPSYEQYF.

The chain couples TRBV9 to TRBJ2-3; 7 bases match TRBD2. The V segment lost 4 bases and the J segment 0 bases; nucleotides outside the gene matches: 20. CDR1 SGDLS and CDR2 YYNGEE come from the germline V gene. This CDR3 contains 20 residues. This chain's CDR3 is CASSRRDQTTGGSSTDTQYF. CDR3 sequence (DNA): TGTGCCAGCAGCCGGCGGGACCAAACCACGGGAGGATCAAGCACAGATACGCAGTATTTT.

The V and J genes are TRBV20-1 and TRBJ1-2; the D gene is possibly TRBD1 (5 bases). The V gene's germline CDR1 is DFQATT and CDR2 SNEGSKA (reference sequence). The CDR3 has 10 residues. V dropped 3 bases and J dropped 11 bases, with 10 bases sitting between them. The CDR3 spells CSASDSSYTF. CDR3 in DNA: TGCAGTGCTAGCGACAGTAGTTACACCTTC.

V and J are TRBV19 and TRBJ2-3; possible D gene TRBD1, 5 bases. The CDR3 length is 13 residues. CDR1 and CDR2 from the germline V gene are LNHDA and SQIVND (reference sequence). The V end was cut by 6 bases, the J end by 1 base, with 8 bases between. The CDR3 here is CASRTTGTDTQYF. In DNA form, the CDR3 reads TGTGCCAGTAGGACGACAGGCACAGATACGCAGTATTTT.

The gene calls are TRBV7-2 and TRBJ2-1; 11 positions agree with TRBD2. V lost 5 bases and J lost 4; bases outside the gene matches: 4. CDR1 and CDR2 (germline): SGHTA, FQGNSA. The CDR3 runs 15 residues. The CDR3 DNA reads TGTGCCAGCAGCCCCCTAGCGGGGGGATACAATGAGCAGTTCTTC. Its protein product is CASSPLAGGYNEQFF.

This chain joins TRBV28 and TRBJ2-7; 7 bases are a match to TRBD2. Germline lookup yields CDR1 MDHEN and CDR2 SYDVKM. This CDR3 is 17 amino acids long. J lost 2 bases, V lost 7 bases, and 17 bases had no gene match. The DNA of the CDR3 is TGTGCCAGCACTATAACACTGGCTAGCGGAAGTACCTACGAGCAGTACTTC. Residues: CASTITLASGSTYEQYF.

This chain connects TRBV5-1 to TRBJ1-4; 8 bases are shared with TRBD1. Germline CDR1 reads SGHRS; CDR2 reads YFSETQ. J was trimmed by 5 bases and V by 4 bases; bases with no gene match: 4. This CDR3 has 14 amino acids. The CDR3: CASSKQGVNEKLFF. The CDR3 DNA is TGCGCCAGCAGCAAACAGGGGGTGAATGAAAAACTGTTTTTT.

The rearrangement joins TRBV28 to TRBJ2-3; 11 nucleotides align to TRBD2. The CDR3 has 15 residues. Per germline, CDR1 MDHEN and CDR2 SYDVKM. V lost 8 bases and J lost 1; bases outside the gene matches: 5. The CDR3 is CASGLTSGGTDTQYF. CDR3 sequence (DNA): TGTGCCAGCGGGTTGACTAGCGGGGGCACAGATACGCAGTATTTT.

A single count supports this clone. The CDR3 region is CASTSNPTGSLGYTF. The DNA for the CDR3 is TGTGCCAGCACTTCGAACCCGACAGGGTCCCTTGGCTACACCTTC. The V gene is TRBV6-6, the J gene TRBJ1-2; 7 bases line up with TRBD1. The V gene end was trimmed by 7 bases and the J gene end by 7 bases; junction bases not matched to a gene: 15. Looked up from germline, CDR1 is MNHNY and CDR2 is SVGAGI (reference sequence). This CDR3 contains 15 residues.

This clone has only one observation. The rearrangement uses TRBV19 and TRBJ1-1, with D unresolved. Germline assignment: CDR1 LNHDA and CDR2 SQIVND (reference sequence). Deletions cut 3 bases from V and 10 bases from J, with 24 bases between. The CDR3 has 16 residues. CDR3 region: CASSISRPRARVTAFF. The CDR3, as DNA: TGTGCCAGTAGTATTTCGCGGCCTCGGGCGCGGGTGACAGCTTTCTTT.

The chain recombines TRBV28 with TRBJ1-2, with D maybe TRBD1 (6 bases). With 4 bases removed from V and 7 bases from J, the gap between germline ends came to 13 bases. The germline CDR1 and CDR2 sequences are MDHEN and SYDVKM. CDR3 size: 13 residues. The CDR3, as DNA: TGTGCCAGCAGTTCGTCTAGGGGGGGTGGCTACACCTTC. Its protein is CASSSSRGGGYTF.

This chain uses TRBV12-3 or TRBV12-4 with TRBJ2-2, with D unclear. The ends were cut back, 5 bases at V and 5 bases at J, with 9 bases in the middle. CDR3 size: 13 residues. The CDR3 DNA reads as TGTGCCAGCAGTAAAACTAAAACCGGGGAGCTGTTTTTT. Its translation: CASSKTKTGELFF.